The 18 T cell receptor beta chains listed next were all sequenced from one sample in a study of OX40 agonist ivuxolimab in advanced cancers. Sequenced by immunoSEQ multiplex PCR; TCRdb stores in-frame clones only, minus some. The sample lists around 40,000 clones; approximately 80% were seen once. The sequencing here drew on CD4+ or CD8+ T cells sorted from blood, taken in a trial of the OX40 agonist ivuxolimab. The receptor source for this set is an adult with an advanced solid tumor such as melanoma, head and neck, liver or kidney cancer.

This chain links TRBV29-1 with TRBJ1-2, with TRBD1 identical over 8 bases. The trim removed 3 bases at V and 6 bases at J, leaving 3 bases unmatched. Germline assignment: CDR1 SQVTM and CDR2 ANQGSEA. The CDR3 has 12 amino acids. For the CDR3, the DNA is TGCAGCGTTGAGGCAGGGGGCGATGGCTACACCTTC. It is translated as CSVEAGGDGYTF.

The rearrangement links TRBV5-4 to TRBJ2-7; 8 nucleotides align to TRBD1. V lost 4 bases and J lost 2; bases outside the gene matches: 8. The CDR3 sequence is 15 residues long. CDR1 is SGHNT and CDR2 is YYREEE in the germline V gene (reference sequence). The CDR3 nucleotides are TGTGCCAGCAGCCCGGACAGGGATAACACCTACGAGCAGTACTTC. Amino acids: CASSPDRDNTYEQYF.

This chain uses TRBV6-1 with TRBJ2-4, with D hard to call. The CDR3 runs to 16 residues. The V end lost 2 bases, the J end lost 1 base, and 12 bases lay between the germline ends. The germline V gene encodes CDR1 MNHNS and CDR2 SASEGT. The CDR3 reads CASSEWGSAAKNIQYF. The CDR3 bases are TGTGCCAGCAGTGAATGGGGAAGCGCGGCCAAAAACATTCAGTACTTC.

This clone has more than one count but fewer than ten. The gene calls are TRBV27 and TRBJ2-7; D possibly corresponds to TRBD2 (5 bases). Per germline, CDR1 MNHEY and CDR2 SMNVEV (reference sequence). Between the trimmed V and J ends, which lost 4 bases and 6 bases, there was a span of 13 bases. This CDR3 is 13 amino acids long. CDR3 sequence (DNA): TGTGCCAGCAGTTCGACGCTCGAGGGCGAGCAGTACTTC. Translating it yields CASSSTLEGEQYF.

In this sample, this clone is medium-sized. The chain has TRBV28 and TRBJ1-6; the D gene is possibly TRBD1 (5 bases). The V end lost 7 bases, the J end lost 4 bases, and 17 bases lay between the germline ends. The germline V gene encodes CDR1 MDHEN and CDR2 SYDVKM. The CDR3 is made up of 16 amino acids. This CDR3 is CASTPWDDSYNSPLHF. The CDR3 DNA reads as TGTGCCAGCACCCCCTGGGATGACAGTTATAATTCACCCCTCCACTTT. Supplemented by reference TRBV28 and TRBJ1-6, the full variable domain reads DVKVTQSSRYLVKRTGEKVFLECVQDMDHENMFWYRQDPGLGLRLIYFSYDVKMKEKGDIPEGYSVSREKKERFSLILESASTNQTSMYLCASTPWDDSYNSPLHFGNGTRLTVT.

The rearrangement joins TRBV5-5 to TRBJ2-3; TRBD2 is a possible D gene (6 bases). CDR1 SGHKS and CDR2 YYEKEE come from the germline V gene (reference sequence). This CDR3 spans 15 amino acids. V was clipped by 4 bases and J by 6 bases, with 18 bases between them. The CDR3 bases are TGTGCCAGCAGCCCCGGGACTCAAAACAGGGATACGCAGTATTTT. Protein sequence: CASSPGTQNRDTQYF. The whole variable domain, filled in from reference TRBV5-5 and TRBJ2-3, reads DAGVTQSPTHLIKTRGQQVTLRCSPISGHKSVSWYQQVLGQGPQFIFQYYEKEERGRGNFPDRFSARQFPNYSSELNVNALLLGDSALYLCASSPGTQNRDTQYFGPGTRLTVL.

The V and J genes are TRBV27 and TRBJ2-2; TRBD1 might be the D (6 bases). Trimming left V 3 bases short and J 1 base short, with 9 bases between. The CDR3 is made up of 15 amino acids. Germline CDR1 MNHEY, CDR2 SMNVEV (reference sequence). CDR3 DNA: TGTGCCAGCAGTTTCTTACAGGGGAACACCGGGGAGCTGTTTTTT. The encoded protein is CASSFLQGNTGELFF.

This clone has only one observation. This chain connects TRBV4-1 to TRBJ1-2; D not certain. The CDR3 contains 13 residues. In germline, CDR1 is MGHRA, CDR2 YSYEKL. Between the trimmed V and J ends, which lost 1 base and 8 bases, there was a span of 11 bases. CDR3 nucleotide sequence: TGCGCCAGCAGCCAAGCATATTTCGAGGGCTACACCTTC. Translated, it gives CASSQAYFEGYTF.

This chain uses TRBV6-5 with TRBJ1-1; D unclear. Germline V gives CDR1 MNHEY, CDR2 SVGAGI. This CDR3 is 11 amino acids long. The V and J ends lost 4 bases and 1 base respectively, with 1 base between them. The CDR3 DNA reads TGTGCCAGCAGTTGGAACACTGAAGCTTTCTTT. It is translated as CASSWNTEAFF.

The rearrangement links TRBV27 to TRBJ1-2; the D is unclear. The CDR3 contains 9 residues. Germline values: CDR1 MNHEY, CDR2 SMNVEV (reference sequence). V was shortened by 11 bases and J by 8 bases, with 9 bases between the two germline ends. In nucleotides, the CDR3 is TGTGCCTGGGGTGGGGGCTACACCTTC. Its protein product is CAWGGGYTF.

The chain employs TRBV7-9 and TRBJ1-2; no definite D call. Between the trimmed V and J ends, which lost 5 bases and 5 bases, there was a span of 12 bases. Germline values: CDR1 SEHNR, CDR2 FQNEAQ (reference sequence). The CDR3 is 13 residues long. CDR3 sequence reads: CASSDGPVYGYTF. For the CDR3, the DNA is TGTGCCAGCAGCGACGGCCCGGTGTATGGCTACACCTTC.

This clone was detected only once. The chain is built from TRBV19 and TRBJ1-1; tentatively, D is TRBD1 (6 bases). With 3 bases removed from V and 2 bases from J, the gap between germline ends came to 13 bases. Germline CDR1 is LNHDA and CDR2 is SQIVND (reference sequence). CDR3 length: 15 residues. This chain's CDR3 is CASSISGTLNTEAFF. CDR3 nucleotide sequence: TGTGCCAGTAGTATCAGCGGGACACTTAACACTGAAGCTTTCTTT.

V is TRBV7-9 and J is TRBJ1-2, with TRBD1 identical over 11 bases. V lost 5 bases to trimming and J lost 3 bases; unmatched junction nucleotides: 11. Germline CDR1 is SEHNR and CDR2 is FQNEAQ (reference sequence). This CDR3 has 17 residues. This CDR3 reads CASSPWGDRGLDYGYTF. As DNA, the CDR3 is TGTGCCAGCAGCCCCTGGGGGGACAGGGGGTTAGACTATGGCTACACCTTC.

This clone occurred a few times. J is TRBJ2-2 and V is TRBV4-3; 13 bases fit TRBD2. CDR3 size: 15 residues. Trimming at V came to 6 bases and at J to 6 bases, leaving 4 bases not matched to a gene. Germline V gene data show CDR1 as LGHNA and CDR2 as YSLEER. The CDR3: CASRAGTSGAGELFF. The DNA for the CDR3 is TGCGCCAGCAGGGCGGGGACTAGCGGGGCCGGGGAGCTGTTTTTT.

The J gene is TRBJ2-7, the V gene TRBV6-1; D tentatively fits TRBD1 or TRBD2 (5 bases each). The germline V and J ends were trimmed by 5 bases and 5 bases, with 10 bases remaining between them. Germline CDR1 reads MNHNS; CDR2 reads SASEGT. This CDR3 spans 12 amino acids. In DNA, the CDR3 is TGTGCCAGCAGTAGTAGAGGGGACGAGCAGTACTTC. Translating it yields CASSSRGDEQYF.

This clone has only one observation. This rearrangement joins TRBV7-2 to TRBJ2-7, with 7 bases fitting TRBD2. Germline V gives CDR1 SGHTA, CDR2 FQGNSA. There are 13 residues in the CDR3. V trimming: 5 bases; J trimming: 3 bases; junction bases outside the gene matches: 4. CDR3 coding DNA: TGTGCCAGCAGCCTGGGGGGGAACTACGAGCAGTACTTC. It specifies CASSLGGNYEQYF.

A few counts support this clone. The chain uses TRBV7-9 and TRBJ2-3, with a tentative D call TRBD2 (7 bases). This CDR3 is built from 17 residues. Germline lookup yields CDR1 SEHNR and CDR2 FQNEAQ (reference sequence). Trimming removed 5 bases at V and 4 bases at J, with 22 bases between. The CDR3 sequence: CASSPPERWGGADTQYF. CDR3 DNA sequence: TGTGCCAGCAGCCCCCCGGAGAGGTGGGGGGGCGCAGATACGCAGTATTTT.

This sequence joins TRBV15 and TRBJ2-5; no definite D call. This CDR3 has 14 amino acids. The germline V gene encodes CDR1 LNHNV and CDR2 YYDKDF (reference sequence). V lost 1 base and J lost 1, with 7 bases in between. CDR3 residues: CATSRVGFQETQYF. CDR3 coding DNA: TGTGCCACCAGCAGAGTCGGTTTCCAAGAGACCCAGTACTTC.